The entry below gives a single TCR beta chain sequence along with its context. The antigen is undetermined. The source of the sample is a study of T cell repertoires in cytomegalovirus infection. Across the whole study: CMV infection and matching HLA type were both indicated by public TCR beta signatures. Overall study results and limits: Summed frequency of shared TCR beta families picked out CMV carriers who also had the relevant HLA. Clonotype analysis showed dominance of the ex vivo response by HLA-C-restricted CMV-specific TCR beta clonotypes.

TCRdb re-called the reads through MiXCR, storing one row per CDR3 protein. Among over 300,000 distinct CDR3 sequences, 17% were seen once, and the ten largest hold 12%. V lost 6 bases and J lost 4; bases outside the gene matches: 5. The CDR3 runs to 13 residues. Germline-derived CDR1 and CDR2 are MNHNY and SVGAGI (reference sequence). This clonotype was sampled from a human donor in good health (CMV status not recorded). Some clones in this sample may be carry-over from other donors' samples. Sequenced sample: PBMCs. V usage is TRBV6-6 and J usage is TRBJ1-1; 7 bases agree with TRBD1. CDR3 sequence (DNA): TGTGCCAGCAGGGATTCAGGGGGCACTGAAGCTTTCTTT. Encoded protein: CASRDSGGTEAFF.